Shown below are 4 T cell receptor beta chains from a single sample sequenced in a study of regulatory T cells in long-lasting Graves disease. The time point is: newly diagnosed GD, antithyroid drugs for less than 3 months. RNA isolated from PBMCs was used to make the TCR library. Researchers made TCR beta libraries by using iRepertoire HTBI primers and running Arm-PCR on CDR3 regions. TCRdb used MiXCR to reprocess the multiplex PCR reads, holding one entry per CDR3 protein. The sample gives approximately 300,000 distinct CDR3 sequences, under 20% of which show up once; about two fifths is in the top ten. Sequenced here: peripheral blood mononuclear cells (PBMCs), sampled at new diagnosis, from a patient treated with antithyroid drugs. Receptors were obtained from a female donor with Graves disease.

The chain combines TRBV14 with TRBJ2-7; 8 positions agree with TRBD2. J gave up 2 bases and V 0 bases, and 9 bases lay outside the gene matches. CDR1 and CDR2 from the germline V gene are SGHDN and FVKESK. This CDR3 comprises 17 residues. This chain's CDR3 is CASSQERASGYAYEQYF. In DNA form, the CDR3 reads TGTGCCAGCAGCCAAGAGAGAGCTAGCGGGTATGCCTACGAGCAGTACTTC.

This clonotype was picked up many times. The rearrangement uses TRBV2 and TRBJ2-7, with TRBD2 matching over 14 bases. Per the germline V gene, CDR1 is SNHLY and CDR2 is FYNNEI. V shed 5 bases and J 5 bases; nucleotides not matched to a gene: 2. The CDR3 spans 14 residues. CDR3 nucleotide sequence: TGTGCCAGCAGTACGGGACTAGCGGGAGACGAGCAGTACTTC. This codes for CASSTGLAGDEQYF.

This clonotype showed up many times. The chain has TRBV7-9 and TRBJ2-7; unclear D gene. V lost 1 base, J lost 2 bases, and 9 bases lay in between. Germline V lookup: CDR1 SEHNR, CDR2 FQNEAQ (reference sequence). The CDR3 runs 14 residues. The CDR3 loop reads CASSLELSTYEQYF. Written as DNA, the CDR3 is TGTGCCAGCAGCTTAGAGCTATCCACCTACGAGCAGTACTTC.

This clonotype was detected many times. The CDR3 DNA is TGTGCCAGCAGCTTGTTGATAGCGGACAATGAGCAGTTCTTC. Its protein product is CASSLLIADNEQFF. The chain carries TRBV11-2 and TRBJ2-1; possible D gene TRBD2, 6 bases. CDR1 and CDR2 (germline): SGHAT, FQNNGV. The CDR3 contains 14 residues. Trimming cost V 3 bases and J 5 bases, with 11 bases left between them.